This T cell receptor beta chain was documented in a study of blood T cell repertoires in COVID-19. The protocol was immunoSEQ multiplex PCR, while the TCRdb copy is restricted to in-frame clones and leaves out a portion. The sample lists about 50,000 clones; about 88% were seen once. Enrolment of Seattle patients took place during active infection, and they were followed longitudinally. This CDR3 has 14 amino acids. Germline loops: CDR1 MDHEN, CDR2 SYDVKM. V lost 2 bases, J lost 2 bases, and 7 bases lay in between. The sequenced sample consisted of peripheral blood. The TCR sequence derives from a woman aged 55-69 years with COVID-19, enrolled during active disease. V and J are TRBV28 and TRBJ2-1; possibly TRBD1 for D (6 bases). The CDR3 is CASSLGGPYNEQFF. DNA for the CDR3: TGTGCCAGCAGTTTAGGGGGCCCCTACAATGAGCAGTTCTTC.